The 8 T cell receptor beta chains in this list originate from one sample, sequenced in a study of STAT3 mutations in large granular lymphocyte leukemia. Overall study findings and caveats: In T-cell large granular lymphocyte leukemia, about half of patients showed multiple immunodominant subclonotypes.

The method was immunoSEQ multiplex PCR; TCRdb's version includes in-frame clones alone and lacks a portion of them. Of about 2,400 clones listed, just over 65% are singletons. For these TCRs, the target antigens are not known. Sequenced sample: peripheral blood mononuclear cells. These receptor sequences come from a woman in her fifties or sixties with T-cell large granular lymphocyte leukemia. Some clones in this sample may be carry-over from other donors' samples.

This clone came up a few times. The chain joins TRBV7-9 to TRBJ2-7, with a weak D call TRBD2 (6 bases). Trimming removed 5 bases from V and 4 bases from J, with 15 bases in between. Germline-derived CDR1 and CDR2 are SEHNR and FQNEAQ (reference sequence). The CDR3 is 14 residues long. The CDR3 DNA follows: TGTGCCAGCAGCGTCTATAGCGGAGCTTACGAGCAGTACTTC. Its protein product is CASSVYSGAYEQYF.

The chain couples TRBV18 to TRBJ1-1; D is possibly TRBD1 (5 bases). CDR1 and CDR2 (germline): KGHSH, LQKENI. V shed 6 bases and J shed 4 bases, with 18 bases lying between them. This CDR3 has 15 amino acids. In DNA, the CDR3 is TGTGCCAGCTCGCAAACTGGAGGTCAGGGCACTGAAGCTTTCTTT. Protein: CASSQTGGQGTEAFF.

The rearrangement uses TRBV30 and TRBJ2-3; no firm D call. Between the trimmed V and J ends, which lost 5 bases and 3 bases, there was a span of 6 bases. The CDR3 consists of 11 residues. Per germline, CDR1 GTSNPN and CDR2 SVGIG (reference sequence). The CDR3 loop reads CAWGRTDTQYF. CDR3 bases: TGTGCCTGGGGGCGGACAGATACGCAGTATTTT.

The rearrangement links TRBV12-5 to TRBJ2-7; D perhaps matches TRBD2 (6 bases). Germline lookup yields CDR1 LGHNT and CDR2 FRNRAP. With 1 base removed from V and 1 base from J, the gap between germline ends came to 17 bases. This CDR3 has 17 amino acids. The CDR3 DNA is TGTGCTAGTGGTTTGGACCTACGGGGGAGGACATCCTACGAGCAGTACTTC. As protein: CASGLDLRGRTSYEQYF.

The chain joins TRBV5-1 to TRBJ2-7; 7 positions agree with TRBD1. Germline V lookup: CDR1 SGHRS, CDR2 YFSETQ. The CDR3 totals 14 residues. The V and J ends lost 7 bases and 2 bases, in that order; junction bases with no gene match: 9. Here the CDR3 DNA reads TGCGCCAGCGGGCCCGGGACAGATGCCTACGAGCAGTACTTC. This translates into CASGPGTDAYEQYF. Full variable domain (remainder filled in from reference TRBV5-1 and TRBJ2-7): KAGVTQTPRYLIKTRGQQVTLSCSPISGHRSVSWYQQTPGQGLQFLFEYFSETQRNKGNFPGRFSGRQFSNSRSEMNVSTLELGDSALYLCASGPGTDAYEQYFGPGTRLTVT.

This chain joins TRBV18 and TRBJ2-7; 9 positions match TRBD1. Germline lookup yields CDR1 KGHSH and CDR2 LQKENI. The CDR3 is 14 amino acids. J was trimmed by 3 bases and V by 3 bases; bases with no gene match: 3. The CDR3 protein is CASSPDRGYYEQYF. CDR3 nucleotides: TGTGCCAGCTCACCGGACAGGGGCTACTACGAGCAGTACTTC.

The chain joins TRBV5-1 to TRBJ2-3, with 7 bases aligning to TRBD2. This CDR3 has 17 residues. The J segment lost 2 bases and the V segment lost 0 bases, leaving 9 bases of the junction unmatched. Germline lookup yields CDR1 SGHRS and CDR2 YFSETQ. The DNA of the CDR3 is TGCGCCAGCAGCTTGGTTGGTAGCGGGTCTATCACAGATACGCAGTATTTT. Translating it yields CASSLVGSGSITDTQYF.

The V and J genes are TRBV4-1 and TRBJ2-1; 9 nucleotides match TRBD2. The CDR3 sequence is 17 residues long. Germline CDR1 is MGHRA and CDR2 is YSYEKL. V lost 3 bases and J lost 1; bases outside the gene matches: 7. CDR3 coding DNA: TGCGCCAGCAGCCACCACGGACTAGCGAGTTCCTACAATGAGCAGTTCTTC. Its translation: CASSHHGLASSYNEQFF.